These 17 T cell receptor beta chains came from one sample sequenced in a study of T-cell memory formation after mild COVID-19 (dated by TCRdb to about 2021). Library preparation employed 5' RACE. Sequencing was performed on an Illumina NovaSeq 6000. Using fastp trimming at Q25 and MiXCR clonotype assembly, TCRdb reanalyzed the public sequencing data and kept in-frame beta chains. Each CDR3 protein gets just one entry, which takes the most common genes and DNA from the rows behind it. This sample lists hundreds of thousands of distinct CDR3 sequences; about 20% were detected once. Roughly 9.1% of the sample is taken by the ten largest. Sequencing was performed on PBMCs or a T cell subset sorted from them (not recorded which). Every receptor here comes from an adult woman who had mild COVID-19 (a few samples of this study predate the infection). The sample titles of this study are shuffled in the database, so cell type and time point are left out; the donor was told from shared clones.

This clonotype was detected a few times. J is TRBJ2-7 and V is TRBV4-3, with D perhaps TRBD2 (6 bases). This CDR3 spans 14 amino acids. Germline assignment: CDR1 LGHNA and CDR2 YSLEER. V dropped 5 bases and J dropped 7 bases, with 18 bases sitting between them. CDR3 loop: CASSSGLYGGEQYF. The CDR3 bases are TGCGCCAGCAGCTCGGGTCTCTATGGGGGGGAGCAGTACTTC.

This clonotype has a handful of counts. The genes are TRBV5-1 and TRBJ2-2; D possibly matches TRBD1 or TRBD2 (5 bases each). The V and J ends lost 1 base and 0 bases respectively, with 10 bases between them. Germline values: CDR1 SGHRS, CDR2 YFSETQ. The CDR3 is made up of 16 amino acids. For the CDR3, the DNA is TGCGCCAGCAGCTTGATTGGGACCACGAACACCGGGGAGCTGTTTTTT. Its protein product is CASSLIGTTNTGELFF.

The rearrangement joins TRBV2 to TRBJ2-3; 10 nucleotides match TRBD1. J was trimmed by 5 bases and V by 5 bases; bases with no gene match: 4. The germline CDR1 and CDR2 sequences are SNHLY and FYNNEI. CDR3 size: 14 residues. CDR3 residues: CASSLDRGIDTQYF. In nucleotides, the CDR3 is TGTGCCAGCAGTTTGGACAGGGGGATAGATACGCAGTATTTT.

There are a few counts of this clonotype. The chain joins TRBV5-1 to TRBJ1-5; D is perhaps TRBD1 (5 bases). The CDR3 contains 13 residues. The V gene's germline CDR1 is SGHRS and CDR2 YFSETQ. The V and J ends lost 0 bases and 6 bases respectively, with 7 bases between them. DNA of the CDR3: TGCGCCAGCAGCTTGGTTAGGGGTCAGCCCCAGCATTTT. Its translation: CASSLVRGQPQHF.

The chain links TRBV20-1 to TRBJ2-7; 10 positions agree with TRBD2. In germline, CDR1 is DFQATT, CDR2 SNEGSKA (reference sequence). With 1 base clipped from V and 7 bases from J, the junction kept 22 bases outside the gene matches. CDR3 length: 19 amino acids. The DNA of the CDR3 is TGCAGTGCTAGAGCGTCGATCGGCGCGATTAGCGGGAGGTCGGGAGAGCAGTACTTC. Protein: CSARASIGAISGRSGEQYF.

The table lists this clonotype with a few counts. The V call is TRBV4-2, the J call TRBJ2-3, with 10 bases aligning to TRBD2. The ends lost 0 bases at V and 9 bases at J; junction bases unmatched: 12. CDR1 is LGHNA and CDR2 is YNFKEQ in the germline V gene. The CDR3 length is 17 residues. This CDR3 is CASSQDASGGAGGTQYF. CDR3 coding DNA: TGTGCCAGCAGCCAAGATGCTAGCGGGGGCGCAGGGGGAACGCAGTATTTT.

The rearrangement links TRBV11-2 to TRBJ2-3; 11 positions agree with TRBD2. The CDR3 is 20 amino acids. V dropped 5 bases and J dropped 5; count of bases not matched to a gene: 21. Germline V CDR1 and CDR2: SGHAT, FQNNGV. DNA for the CDR3: TGTGCCAGCAGCCTAATCATTATGATGGGGCTAGCGGGAGGAGGAGATACGCAGTATTTT. It codes for CASSLIIMMGLAGGGDTQYF.

In this sample, this clonotype turned up a few times. Its ends do not fully match the called genes, so a read error is possible. This chain links TRBV7-7 with TRBJ2-1, with TRBD1 as a possible D gene (7 bases). The CDR3 runs 17 residues. Germline V gene data show CDR1 as SSHAT and CDR2 as FNYEAQ (reference sequence). CDR3 in DNA: TGTGCTAGCAGCTTAGGCATGAGGGGGCAGGGAGGCCATGAGCAGTTCTTC. Translated, it gives CASSLGMRGQGGHEQFF.

The rearrangement links TRBV4-1 to TRBJ1-2; D possibly corresponds to TRBD1 (6 bases). Germline CDR1 MGHRA, CDR2 YSYEKL. The germline V and J ends were trimmed by 3 bases and 5 bases, with 16 bases remaining between them. CDR3 length equals 15 residues. The CDR3 sequence: CASSQSSGTNYGYTF. The CDR3 nucleotides read TGCGCCAGCAGCCAGTCATCCGGGACAAATTATGGCTACACCTTC.

This clonotype appeared a few times. The rearrangement uses TRBV12-3 or TRBV12-4 and TRBJ2-1; no definite D call. V lost 5 bases, J lost 0 bases, and 14 bases lay in between. There are 16 residues in the CDR3. The CDR3 spells CASSPQGSSSYNEQFF. CDR3 nucleotide sequence: TGTGCCAGCAGTCCCCAAGGCAGTAGCTCCTACAATGAGCAGTTCTTC.

The chain joins TRBV10-3 to TRBJ1-1, with D tentatively TRBD1 (6 bases). The V gene's germline CDR1 is ENHRY and CDR2 SYGVKD. The CDR3 extends over 15 amino acids. V lost 4 bases, J lost 0 bases, and 12 bases lay in between. For the CDR3, the DNA is TGTGCCATCAGTGGAACGGGACAATTGAACACTGAAGCTTTCTTT. This codes for CAISGTGQLNTEAFF.

The rearrangement links TRBV5-1 to TRBJ2-5; 11 bases fit TRBD2. CDR3 length: 15 residues. The germline CDR1 and CDR2 sequences are SGHRS and YFSETQ. With V trimmed by 1 base and J by 12 bases, 11 bases remained unmatched. CDR3 protein: CASSLPLAGGPTEYF. CDR3 DNA: TGCGCCAGCAGCTTGCCCCTAGCGGGGGGCCCCACAGAGTACTTC.

Only a few counts were recorded for this clonotype. V usage is TRBV6-5 and J usage is TRBJ2-3; TRBD2 matches at 9 bases. Trimming at V came to 2 bases and at J to 5 bases, leaving 5 bases not matched to a gene. Per the germline V gene, CDR1 is MNHEY and CDR2 is SVGAGI. CDR3 length: 15 residues. The CDR3 sequence: CASSYLSGRGDTQYF. In DNA form, the CDR3 reads TGTGCCAGCAGTTACCTTAGCGGGAGAGGAGATACGCAGTATTTT.

This clonotype has just a few counts. The chain joins TRBV27 to TRBJ1-6; 7 bases are shared with TRBD1. The CDR3 is 15 amino acids. Germline V gene lookup returns CDR1 MNHEY and CDR2 SMNVEV (reference sequence). Unmatched junction bases numbered 5, after V lost 2 bases and J lost 7 bases. This CDR3 reads CASSLAWTGNSPLHF. The CDR3 DNA reads TGTGCCAGCAGTTTAGCCTGGACAGGAAATTCACCCCTCCACTTT.

The chain employs TRBV4-3 and TRBJ2-5; perhaps D is TRBD1 or TRBD2 (5 bases each). The germline gives CDR1 LGHNA, CDR2 YSLEER. V lost 1 base and J 5 bases, leaving 14 bases between the germline ends. The CDR3 totals 15 residues. The CDR3 sequence: CASSQGQGRGETQYF. The CDR3 DNA is TGCGCCAGCAGCCAAGGGCAGGGACGGGGTGAGACCCAGTACTTC.

Comment on this clonotype: At one end the junction does not follow the germline gene, possibly because of a read error. V is TRBV7-2 and J is TRBJ2-7; 8 bases are shared with TRBD1. The CDR3 is made up of 14 amino acids. Germline CDR1 is SGHTA and CDR2 is FQGNSA. As DNA, the CDR3 is TGTGCCAGCACTAGACCGGGACAGGTCTACGATCAGTACTTC. Residues: CASTRPGQVYDQYF.

V gene TRBV7-8 combines with J gene TRBJ2-2; D remains unclear. V dropped 1 base and J dropped 1 base, with 7 bases sitting between them. There are 15 residues in the CDR3. Germline V gene lookup returns CDR1 SGHVS and CDR2 FQNEAQ. The CDR3 loop is CASSLGWENTGELFF. DNA for the CDR3: TGTGCCAGCAGCTTAGGGTGGGAGAACACCGGGGAGCTGTTTTTT. The whole variable domain, filled in from reference TRBV7-8 and TRBJ2-2, reads GAGVSQSPRYKVAKRGQDVALRCDPISGHVSLFWYQQALGQGPEFLTYFQNEAQLDKSGLPSDRFFAERPEGSVSTLKIQRTQQEDSAVYLCASSLGWENTGELFFGEGSRLTVL.